This entry lists 11 T cell receptor beta chains sequenced from one sample in a study of cytomegalovirus exposure and HLA in healthy donors. Researchers ran the PCR with 60 Vbeta and 13 Jbeta primers. TCRdb keeps only in-frame clones here, not all; method: immunoSEQ multiplex PCR. The sample lists approximately 100,000 clones; approximately 70% were seen once. Sequenced input: PBMCs. Every receptor here comes from a woman aged 70-85 years in good health and CMV-seropositive.

The chain employs TRBV2 and TRBJ1-1; possibly TRBD1 for D (6 bases). CDR1 is SNHLY, CDR2 FYNNEI, per germline. Deletions cut 0 bases from V and 0 bases from J, with 11 bases between. The CDR3 is 16 residues long. The CDR3 coding sequence is TGTGCCAGCAGTGAAGCTTTAGCAGGGGTGAACACTGAAGCTTTCTTT. Protein sequence: CASSEALAGVNTEAFF.

This clone was observed once. The V call is TRBV19, the J call TRBJ2-5; 7 positions match TRBD1. Germline V gene sequence: CDR1 LNHDA, CDR2 SQIVND (reference sequence). The CDR3 has 14 residues. The V segment lost 3 bases and the J segment 4 bases; nucleotides outside the gene matches: 5. The CDR3 here is CASSITGDPETQYF. The DNA of the CDR3 is TGTGCCAGTAGTATCACAGGGGATCCAGAGACCCAGTACTTC.

This clone appeared once. The genes are TRBV7-2 and TRBJ2-2; D may be TRBD1 (5 bases). This CDR3 is 16 amino acids long. Germline V gene data show CDR1 as SGHTA and CDR2 as FQGNSA. Trimming shortened V by 0 bases and J by 5 bases, and 13 bases separated the two germline ends. This chain's CDR3 is CASSLAAAGPTGELFF. The CDR3 nucleotides are TGTGCCAGCAGCTTAGCGGCGGCAGGGCCGACCGGGGAGCTGTTTTTT. Full variable domain (remainder filled in from reference TRBV7-2 and TRBJ2-2): GAGVSQSPSNKVTEKGKDVELRCDPISGHTALYWYRQSLGQGLEFLIYFQGNSAPDKSGLPSDRFSAERTGGSVSTLTIQRTQQEDSAVYLCASSLAAAGPTGELFFGEGSRLTVL.

This chain connects TRBV6-5 to TRBJ2-7; 10 bases are a match to TRBD2. From germline, CDR1 is MNHEY and CDR2 SVGAGI. CDR3 length: 16 residues. V was pared by 4 bases and J by 0 bases, with 6 bases of the junction left unmatched. CDR3 loop: CASSSFERGGSYEQYF. CDR3 DNA sequence: TGTGCCAGCAGTTCATTCGAGCGGGGGGGCTCCTACGAGCAGTACTTC.

The count of this clone is one. The V call is TRBV2, the J call TRBJ2-5; TRBD1 matches at 7 bases. Matching the DNA end better, TRBJ2-7 makes the J call doubtful. The CDR3 has 13 residues. Germline V gives CDR1 SNHLY, CDR2 FYNNEI. The CDR3: CASSLGQPYEQYF. Here the CDR3 DNA reads TGTGCCAGCAGTTTGGGACAGCCCTACGAGCAGTACTTC.

The V gene is TRBV4-1, the J gene TRBJ2-7, with D unclear. This CDR3 is 13 amino acids long. CDR1 MGHRA and CDR2 YSYEKL come from the germline V gene. With 6 bases removed from V and 6 bases from J, the gap between germline ends came to 15 bases. The CDR3 nucleotides are TGCGCCAGCAGTCACAACGGAGTCTCCGAGCAGTACTTC. This codes for CASSHNGVSEQYF.

The V and J genes are TRBV27 and TRBJ1-2; unclear D gene. CDR3 length equals 12 residues. V was pared by 2 bases and J by 4 bases, with 5 bases between. CDR1 is MNHEY, CDR2 SMNVEV, per germline (reference sequence). CDR3 bases: TGTGCCAGCAGTTTAGCGGGCTATGGCTACACCTTC. Encoded protein: CASSLAGYGYTF.

In its sample, this clone was seen once. The chain joins TRBV30 to TRBJ2-1; tentatively, D is TRBD2 (6 bases). Germline V gives CDR1 GTSNPN, CDR2 SVGIG (reference sequence). The CDR3 consists of 11 residues. V shed 2 bases and J shed 9 bases, with 8 bases lying between them. In DNA form, the CDR3 reads TGTGCCTGGAGTCCGGGGGTTGAGCAGTTCTTC. It specifies CAWSPGVEQFF.

The table lists this clone with a count of one. The chain uses TRBV18 and TRBJ1-4, with D hard to call. The CDR3 sequence is 15 residues long. CDR1 is KGHSH and CDR2 is LQKENI in the germline V gene. Deletions cut 3 bases from V and 5 bases from J, with 13 bases between. The CDR3 sequence: CASSPSSTKNEKLFF. CDR3 nucleotide sequence: TGTGCCAGCTCACCTTCTTCCACTAAAAATGAAAAACTGTTTTTT.

The sample holds a few counts of this clone. This chain connects TRBV6-1 to TRBJ1-1; D possibly corresponds to TRBD1 (5 bases). With 6 bases removed from V and 1 base from J, the gap between germline ends came to 15 bases. This CDR3 spans 15 amino acids. Germline V CDR1 and CDR2: MNHNS, SASEGT. CDR3 residues: CASRLISGGNTEAFF. The CDR3 DNA is TGTGCCAGCAGACTTATCTCCGGGGGGAACACTGAAGCTTTCTTT.

The chain employs TRBV5-4 and TRBJ1-5; 10 bases map to TRBD1. Germline V gene sequence: CDR1 SGHNT, CDR2 YYREEE (reference sequence). CDR3 length: 16 residues. Germline trimming cut 0 bases from V and 2 bases from J; bases unmatched to any gene: 2. CDR3 bases: TGTGCCAGCAGCTTGGGGACAGGGGGAGGCAATCAGCCCCAGCATTTT. Its translation: CASSLGTGGGNQPQHF.